This T cell receptor (beta chain) was sequenced for a study of beta chain features in type 1 diabetes. All of the isolated RNA was reverse transcribed, so expressed TCRB transcripts were sequenced. TCRdb keeps only in-frame clones here, not all; method: immunoSEQ multiplex PCR. The sample has 350,000 to 400,000 clones, about 14% seen once. This CDR3 is built from 14 residues. Germline-derived CDR1 and CDR2 are MGHDK and SYGVNS. This clone came up a few times. The TCR originated in a woman younger than 30 in good health. Material for sequencing was naive CD4+ T cells from blood. V usage is TRBV25-1 and J usage is TRBJ2-7; 11 nucleotides agree with TRBD2. This chain's CDR3 is CAVLSGRAAYEQYF. The CDR3 nucleotides are TGTGCTGTTCTTAGCGGGAGGGCCGCCTACGAGCAGTACTTC.